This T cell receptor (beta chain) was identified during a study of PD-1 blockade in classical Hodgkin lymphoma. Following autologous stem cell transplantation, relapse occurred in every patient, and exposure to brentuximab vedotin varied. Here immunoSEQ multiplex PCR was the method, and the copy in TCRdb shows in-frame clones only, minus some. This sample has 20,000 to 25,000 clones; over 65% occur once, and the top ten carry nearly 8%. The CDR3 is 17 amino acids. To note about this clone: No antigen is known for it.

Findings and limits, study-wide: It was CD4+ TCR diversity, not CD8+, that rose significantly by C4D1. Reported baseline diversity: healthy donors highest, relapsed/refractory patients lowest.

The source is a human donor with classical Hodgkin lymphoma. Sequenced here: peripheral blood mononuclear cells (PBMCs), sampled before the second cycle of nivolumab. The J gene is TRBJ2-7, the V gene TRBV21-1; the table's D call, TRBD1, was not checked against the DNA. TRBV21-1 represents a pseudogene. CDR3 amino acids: CASSKETGDREKNEQYF. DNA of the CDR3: TGTGCCAGCAGCAAAGAAACCGGGGACAGGGAAAAGAACGAGCAGTACTTC.